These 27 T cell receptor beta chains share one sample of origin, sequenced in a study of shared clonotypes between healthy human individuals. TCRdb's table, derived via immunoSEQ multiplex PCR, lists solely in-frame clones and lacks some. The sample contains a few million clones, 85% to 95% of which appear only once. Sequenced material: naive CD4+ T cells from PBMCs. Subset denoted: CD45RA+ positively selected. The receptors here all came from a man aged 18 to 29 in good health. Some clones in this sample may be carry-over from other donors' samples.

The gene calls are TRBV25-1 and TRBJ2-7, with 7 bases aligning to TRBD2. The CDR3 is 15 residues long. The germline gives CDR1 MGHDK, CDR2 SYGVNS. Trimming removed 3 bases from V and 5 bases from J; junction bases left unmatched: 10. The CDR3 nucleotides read TGTGCCAGCAGTGATCGTGGGACTACCTCGGACGAGCAGTACTTC. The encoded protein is CASSDRGTTSDEQYF.

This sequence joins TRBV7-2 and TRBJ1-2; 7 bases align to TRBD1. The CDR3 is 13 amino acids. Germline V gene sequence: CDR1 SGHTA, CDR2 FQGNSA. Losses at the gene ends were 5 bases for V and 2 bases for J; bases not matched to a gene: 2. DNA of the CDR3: TGTGCCAGCAGCAAGGGACAGAACTATGGCTACACCTTC. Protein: CASSKGQNYGYTF.

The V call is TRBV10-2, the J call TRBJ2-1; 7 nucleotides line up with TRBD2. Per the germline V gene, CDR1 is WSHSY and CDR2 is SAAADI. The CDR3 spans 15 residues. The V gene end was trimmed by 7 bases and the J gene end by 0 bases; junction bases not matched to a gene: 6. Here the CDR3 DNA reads TGCGCCAGCAACCAACTAGCGCCCTCCTACAATGAGCAGTTCTTC. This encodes CASNQLAPSYNEQFF.

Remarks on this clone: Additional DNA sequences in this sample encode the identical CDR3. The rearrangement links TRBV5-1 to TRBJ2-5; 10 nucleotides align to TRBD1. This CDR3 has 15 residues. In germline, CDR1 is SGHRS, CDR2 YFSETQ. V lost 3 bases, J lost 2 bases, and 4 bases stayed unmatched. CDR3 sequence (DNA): TGCGCCAGCAGCTCGGGGGACAGGGGTCAAGAGACCCAGTACTTC. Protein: CASSSGDRGQETQYF.

This CDR3 is CASRRTGGYGYTF. CDR3 bases: TGTGCCAGCAGACGGACAGGGGGGTATGGCTACACCTTC. V gene TRBV6-5 combines with J gene TRBJ1-2, with TRBD1 identical over 10 bases. Germline lookup yields CDR1 MNHEY and CDR2 SVGAGI. Trimming removed 6 bases from V and 5 bases from J; junction bases left unmatched: 3. The CDR3 spans 13 residues.

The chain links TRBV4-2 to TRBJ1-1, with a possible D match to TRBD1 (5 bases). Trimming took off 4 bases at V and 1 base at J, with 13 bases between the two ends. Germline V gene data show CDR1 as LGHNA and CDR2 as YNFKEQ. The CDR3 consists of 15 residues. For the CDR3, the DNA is TGTGCCAGCAGCCCTCTACGCGGACAGAACACTGAAGCTTTCTTT. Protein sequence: CASSPLRGQNTEAFF.

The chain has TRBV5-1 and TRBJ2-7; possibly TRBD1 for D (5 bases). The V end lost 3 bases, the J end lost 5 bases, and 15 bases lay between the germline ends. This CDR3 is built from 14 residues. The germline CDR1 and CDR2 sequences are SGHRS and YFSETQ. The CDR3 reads CASSWQGLTDEQYF. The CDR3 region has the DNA TGCGCCAGCAGCTGGCAGGGTCTCACTGACGAGCAGTACTTC.

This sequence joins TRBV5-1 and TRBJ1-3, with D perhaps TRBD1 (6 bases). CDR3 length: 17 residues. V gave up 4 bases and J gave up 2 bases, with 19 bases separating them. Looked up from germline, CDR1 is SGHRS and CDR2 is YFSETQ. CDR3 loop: CASSPREGGNTGNTIYF. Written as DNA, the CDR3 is TGCGCCAGCAGCCCCCGGGAGGGGGGGAATACTGGAAACACCATATATTTT.

This chain's CDR3 is CASSLTRQGINTEAFF. CDR3 coding DNA: TGCGCCAGCAGCCTAACGAGACAGGGGATAAACACTGAAGCTTTCTTT. J is TRBJ1-1 and V is TRBV5-1; 8 bases fit TRBD1. V was pared by 4 bases and J by 2 bases, with 10 bases of the junction left unmatched. Germline CDR1 is SGHRS and CDR2 is YFSETQ. CDR3 length equals 16 residues. Drawing the rest from reference TRBV5-1 and TRBJ1-1, the complete variable domain is KAGVTQTPRYLIKTRGQQVTLSCSPISGHRSVSWYQQTPGQGLQFLFEYFSETQRNKGNFPGRFSGRQFSNSRSEMNVSTLELGDSALYLCASSLTRQGINTEAFFGQGTRLTVV.

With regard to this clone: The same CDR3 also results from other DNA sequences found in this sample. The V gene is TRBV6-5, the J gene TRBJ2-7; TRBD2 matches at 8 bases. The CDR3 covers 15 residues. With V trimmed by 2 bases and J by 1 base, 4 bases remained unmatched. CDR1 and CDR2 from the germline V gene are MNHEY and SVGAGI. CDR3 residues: CASSYVAGGSYEQYF. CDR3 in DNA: TGTGCCAGCAGTTACGTGGCGGGAGGATCCTACGAGCAGTACTTC.

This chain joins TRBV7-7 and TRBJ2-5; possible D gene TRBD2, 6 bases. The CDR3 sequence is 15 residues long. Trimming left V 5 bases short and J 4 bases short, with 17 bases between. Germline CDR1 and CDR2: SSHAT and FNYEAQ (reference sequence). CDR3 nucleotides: TGTGCCAGCAGCCCCGGCGGGGCTCTAAGAGAGACCCAGTACTTC. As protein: CASSPGGALRETQYF.

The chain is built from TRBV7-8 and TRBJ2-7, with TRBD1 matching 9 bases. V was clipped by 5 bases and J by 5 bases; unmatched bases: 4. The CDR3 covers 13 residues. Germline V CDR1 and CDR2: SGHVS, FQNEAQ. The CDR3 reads CASSPGQGNEQYF. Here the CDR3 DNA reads TGTGCCAGCAGCCCGGGACAGGGTAACGAGCAGTACTTC.

The CDR3 loop reads CASSGAGVRTDTQYF. The CDR3 bases are TGTGCCAGCAGTGGAGCGGGAGTTAGGACAGATACGCAGTATTTT. The chain is built from TRBV28 and TRBJ2-3, with TRBD2 identical over 8 bases. The germline CDR1 and CDR2 sequences are MDHEN and SYDVKM. Trimming removed 5 bases from V and 3 bases from J; junction bases left unmatched: 7. The CDR3 contains 15 residues.

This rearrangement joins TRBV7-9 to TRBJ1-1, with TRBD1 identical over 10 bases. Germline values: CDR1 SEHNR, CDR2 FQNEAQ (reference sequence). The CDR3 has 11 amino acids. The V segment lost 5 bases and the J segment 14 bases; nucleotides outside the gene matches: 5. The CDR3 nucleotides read TGTGCCAGCAGCAAGGAGGGACAGGGGTTCTTT. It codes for CASSKEGQGFF.

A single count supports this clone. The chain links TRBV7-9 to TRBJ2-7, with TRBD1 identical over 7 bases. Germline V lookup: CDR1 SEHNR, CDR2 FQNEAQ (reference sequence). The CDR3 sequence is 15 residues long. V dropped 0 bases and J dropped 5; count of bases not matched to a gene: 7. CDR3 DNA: TGTGCCAGCAGCTTAGCGCGACAGGGACCCCACGAGCAGTACTTC. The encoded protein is CASSLARQGPHEQYF.

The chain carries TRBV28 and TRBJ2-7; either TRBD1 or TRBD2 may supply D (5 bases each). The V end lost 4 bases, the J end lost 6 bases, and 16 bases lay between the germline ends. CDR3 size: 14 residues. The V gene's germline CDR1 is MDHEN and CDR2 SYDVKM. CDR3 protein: CASSSLAGLREQYF. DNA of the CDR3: TGTGCCAGCAGTTCTCTAGCAGGGCTACGCGAGCAGTACTTC.

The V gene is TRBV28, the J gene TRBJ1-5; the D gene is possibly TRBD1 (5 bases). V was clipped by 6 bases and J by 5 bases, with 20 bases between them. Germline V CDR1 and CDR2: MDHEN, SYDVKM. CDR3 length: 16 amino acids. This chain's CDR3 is CASRPLGQGDHQPQHF. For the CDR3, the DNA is TGTGCCAGCAGGCCTCTAGGGCAGGGCGACCATCAGCCCCAGCATTTT.

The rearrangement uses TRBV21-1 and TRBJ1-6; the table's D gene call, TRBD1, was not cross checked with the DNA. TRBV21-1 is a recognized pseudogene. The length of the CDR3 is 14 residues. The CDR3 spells CASTRGRYNSPLHF. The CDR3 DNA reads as TGTGCCAGCACCAGGGGGAGGTATAATTCACCCCTCCACTTT.

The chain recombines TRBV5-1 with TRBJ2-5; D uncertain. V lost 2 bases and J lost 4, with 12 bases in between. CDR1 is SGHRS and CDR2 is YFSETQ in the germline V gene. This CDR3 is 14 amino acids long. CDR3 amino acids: CASSFQGYGETQYF. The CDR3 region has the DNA TGCGCCAGCAGCTTTCAAGGGTATGGAGAGACCCAGTACTTC.

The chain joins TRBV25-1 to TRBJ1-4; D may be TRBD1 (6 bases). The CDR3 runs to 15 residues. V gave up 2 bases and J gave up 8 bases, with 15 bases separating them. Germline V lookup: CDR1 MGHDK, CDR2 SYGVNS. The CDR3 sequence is CASSERAGVREKLFF. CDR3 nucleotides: TGTGCCAGCAGTGAAAGGGCAGGGGTACGGGAAAAACTGTTTTTT.

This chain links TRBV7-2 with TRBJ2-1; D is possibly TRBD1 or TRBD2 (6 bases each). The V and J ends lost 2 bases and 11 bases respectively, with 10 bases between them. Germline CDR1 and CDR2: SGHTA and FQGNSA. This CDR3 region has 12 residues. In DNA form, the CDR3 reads TGTGCCAGCAGCTTATTAGGGGGGCAGCAGTTCTTC. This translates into CASSLLGGQQFF.

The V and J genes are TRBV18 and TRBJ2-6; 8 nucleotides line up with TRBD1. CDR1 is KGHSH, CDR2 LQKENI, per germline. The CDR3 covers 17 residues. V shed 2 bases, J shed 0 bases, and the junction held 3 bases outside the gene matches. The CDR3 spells CASSPRQGASGANVLTF. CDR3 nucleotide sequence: TGTGCCAGCTCACCAAGGCAGGGGGCCTCTGGGGCCAACGTCCTGACTTTC.

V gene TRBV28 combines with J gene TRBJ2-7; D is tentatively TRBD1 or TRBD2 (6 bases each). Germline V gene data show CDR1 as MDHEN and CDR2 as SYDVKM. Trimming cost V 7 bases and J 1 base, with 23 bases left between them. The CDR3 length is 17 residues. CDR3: CASTTTGVGGSSYEQYF. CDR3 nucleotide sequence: TGTGCCAGCACCACCACCGGGGTGGGGGGCAGTTCCTACGAGCAGTACTTC.

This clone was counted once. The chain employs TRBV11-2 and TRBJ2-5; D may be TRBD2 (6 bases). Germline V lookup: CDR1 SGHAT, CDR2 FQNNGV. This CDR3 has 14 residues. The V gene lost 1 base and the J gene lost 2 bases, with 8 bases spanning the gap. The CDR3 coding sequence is TGTGCCAGCAGCTTAGTAGCGGTTCAAGAGACCCAGTACTTC. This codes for CASSLVAVQETQYF.

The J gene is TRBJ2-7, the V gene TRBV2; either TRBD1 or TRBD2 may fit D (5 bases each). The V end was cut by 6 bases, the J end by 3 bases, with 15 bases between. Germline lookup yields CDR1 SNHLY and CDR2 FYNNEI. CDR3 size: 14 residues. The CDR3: CASSVPGPSYEQYF. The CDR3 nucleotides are TGTGCCAGCAGCGTTCCGGGACCCAGCTACGAGCAGTACTTC.

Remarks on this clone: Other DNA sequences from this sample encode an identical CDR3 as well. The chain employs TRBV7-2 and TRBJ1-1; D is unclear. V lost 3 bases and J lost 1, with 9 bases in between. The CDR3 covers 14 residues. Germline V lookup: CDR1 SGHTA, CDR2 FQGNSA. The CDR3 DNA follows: TGTGCCAGCAGCTTTTCCCCCCGGAACACTGAAGCTTTCTTT. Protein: CASSFSPRNTEAFF. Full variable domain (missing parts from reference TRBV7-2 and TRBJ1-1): GAGVSQSPSNKVTEKGKDVELRCDPISGHTALYWYRQSLGQGLEFLIYFQGNSAPDKSGLPSDRFSAERTGGSVSTLTIQRTQQEDSAVYLCASSFSPRNTEAFFGQGTRLTVV.

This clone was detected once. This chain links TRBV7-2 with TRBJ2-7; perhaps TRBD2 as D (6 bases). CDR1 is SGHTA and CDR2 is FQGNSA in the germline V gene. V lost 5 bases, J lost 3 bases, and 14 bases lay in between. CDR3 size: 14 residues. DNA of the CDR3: TGTGCCAGCAGCCTTCTCGGGAGTGGCTACGAGCAGTACTTC. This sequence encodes CASSLLGSGYEQYF.